Listed here are 20 T cell receptor beta chains from one sample, sequenced in a study of CD8 T cells in Susac syndrome (dated by TCRdb to about 2019). The library relied on the immunoSEQ multiplex PCR assay. RNA was extracted using the RNeasy kit, and about 0.45 to 1 ug of the RNA was reverse transcribed with random hexamers. TCRdb's own reprocessing of the public reads used fastp at Q25 and MiXCR and kept productive beta chains. Rows are unified per CDR3 protein, each entry keeping the most common DNA and genes. This sample gives fewer than 70,000 distinct CDR3 sequences in total; just under 95% of them show up just once. About 0.25% of the sample comes from the top ten. The sequencing input was CD8+ T cells from PBMCs. The receptor set was obtained from a human donor in good health.

The V gene is TRBV6-2 or TRBV6-3, the J gene TRBJ2-3, with 8 bases identical to TRBD1. Germline V gene data show CDR1 as MNHEY and CDR2 as SVGEGT. This CDR3 comprises 16 residues. Trimming at V came to 5 bases and at J to 7 bases, leaving 14 bases not matched to a gene. CDR3 sequence (DNA): TGTGCCAGCAGTACGACCCAGGGGGCAAGGTTCTATACGCAGTATTTT. The encoded protein is CASSTTQGARFYTQYF.

This rearrangement joins TRBV11-2 to TRBJ1-1; the D is unclear. This CDR3 contains 14 residues. V gave up 1 base and J gave up 0 bases, with 6 bases separating them. Germline V lookup: CDR1 SGHAT, CDR2 FQNNGV. Here the CDR3 reads CASSLGAVNTEAFF. CDR3 coding DNA: TGTGCCAGCAGCTTAGGGGCGGTGAACACTGAAGCTTTCTTT.

The J gene is TRBJ1-1, the V gene TRBV27; a weak D match, TRBD1 (5 bases). The CDR3 has 15 amino acids. Trimming shortened V by 7 bases and J by 1 base, and 16 bases separated the two germline ends. The germline V gene encodes CDR1 MNHEY and CDR2 SMNVEV (reference sequence). The CDR3 DNA reads as TGTGCCAGCACCCTAGGGGCAGGGACGAACACTGAAGCTTTCTTT. Protein: CASTLGAGTNTEAFF.

The chain has TRBV7-8 and TRBJ1-1; unclear D gene. There are 13 residues in the CDR3. Germline-derived CDR1 and CDR2 are SGHVS and FQNEAQ. Trimming left V 5 bases short and J 3 bases short, with 10 bases between. The CDR3 region is CASSLDPYTEAFF. In nucleotides, the CDR3 is TGTGCCAGCAGCCTTGACCCCTACACTGAAGCTTTCTTT.

V is TRBV19 and J is TRBJ2-1, with D tentatively TRBD1 or TRBD2 (5 bases each). The CDR3 contains 15 residues. CDR1 is LNHDA, CDR2 SQIVND, per germline (reference sequence). Trimming cost V 4 bases and J 1 base, with 11 bases left between them. The CDR3 spells CASSTRDGSYNEQFF. CDR3 in DNA: TGTGCCAGTAGTACCCGGGACGGATCCTACAATGAGCAGTTCTTC.

The chain joins TRBV13 to TRBJ2-3; 9 bases fit TRBD1. Germline trimming cut 2 bases from V and 3 bases from J; bases unmatched to any gene: 9. CDR3 size: 17 residues. Germline-derived CDR1 and CDR2 are PRHDT and FYEKMQ (reference sequence). CDR3 protein: CASSLIRGQGETDTQYF. CDR3 in DNA: TGTGCCAGCAGCTTAATCAGGGGACAGGGAGAGACAGATACGCAGTATTTT.

The rearrangement joins TRBV7-9 to TRBJ1-1; a possible D gene is TRBD1 (6 bases). CDR1 and CDR2 (germline): SEHNR, FQNEAQ (reference sequence). The CDR3 runs to 13 residues. Deletions cut 9 bases from V and 1 base from J, with 12 bases between. In DNA, the CDR3 is TGTGCCAGTCGAGACAGGACGAACACTGAAGCTTTCTTT. Translation: CASRDRTNTEAFF. Full variable domain (outside the CDR3, taken from reference TRBV7-9 and TRBJ1-1): DTGVSQNPRHKITKRGQNVTFRCDPISEHNRLYWYRQTLGQGPEFLTYFQNEAQLEKSRLLSDRFSAERPKGSFSTLEIQRTEQGDSAMYLCASRDRTNTEAFFGQGTRLTVV.

This clonotype was detected once. The chain uses TRBV7-2 and TRBJ2-1; 12 positions match TRBD2. The J segment lost 8 bases and the V segment lost 5 bases, leaving 7 bases of the junction unmatched. CDR1 is SGHTA and CDR2 is FQGNSA in the germline V gene. CDR3 length: 15 amino acids. The CDR3 nucleotides read TGTGCCAGCAGCCAGACTAGCGGGGGCGGATATGAGCAGTTCTTC. This translates into CASSQTSGGGYEQFF.

V usage is TRBV12-3 or TRBV12-4 and J usage is TRBJ2-7, with D possibly called TRBD1 or TRBD2 (5 bases each). The CDR3 runs 14 residues. Trimming removed 5 bases at V and 5 bases at J, with 16 bases between. The CDR3 region has the DNA TGTGCCAGCAGTACCCCATCGAGGGGAGACGAGCAGTACTTC. Protein: CASSTPSRGDEQYF.

The chain couples TRBV3-1 to TRBJ2-5; 9 bases align to TRBD1. With 3 bases clipped from V and 1 base from J, the junction kept 3 bases outside the gene matches. The germline V gene has CDR1 LGHDT and CDR2 YNNKEL (reference sequence). This CDR3 has 15 amino acids. The CDR3 nucleotides read TGTGCCAGCAGCCACGGACAGGGGTCCCAAGAGACCCAGTACTTC. Amino acids: CASSHGQGSQETQYF.

The V gene is TRBV20-1, the J gene TRBJ2-5; no clear D gene. V was pared by 3 bases and J by 0 bases, with 8 bases between. Germline CDR1 and CDR2: DFQATT and SNEGSKA (reference sequence). The CDR3 covers 13 residues. Written as DNA, the CDR3 is TGCAGTGCTAGCTGGCAGTACCAAGAGACCCAGTACTTC. It encodes CSASWQYQETQYF.

The rearrangement joins TRBV7-9 to TRBJ1-4; D unclear. CDR1 SEHNR and CDR2 FQNEAQ come from the germline V gene (reference sequence). The CDR3 spans 15 residues. Between the trimmed V and J ends, which lost 2 bases and 7 bases, there was a span of 14 bases. Here the CDR3 reads CASSLRPGGGEKLFF. CDR3 nucleotides: TGTGCCAGCAGCTTAAGGCCCGGAGGAGGTGAAAAACTGTTTTTT.

As for this clonotype: The germline gene is not matched at one end of the junction; a read error may be the cause. The chain links TRBV9 to TRBJ1-1, with D perhaps TRBD1 (6 bases). CDR1 and CDR2 (germline): SGDLS, YYNGEE. The CDR3 sequence is 15 residues long. In DNA, the CDR3 is TGTGCCAGCAGCCCCCATGGGGGGCCTAACACTGAAGCCTTCTTT. Amino acids: CASSPHGGPNTEAFF. The whole variable domain, remainder taken from reference TRBV9 and TRBJ1-1, is DSGVTQTPKHLITATGQRVTLRCSPRSGDLSVYWYQQSLDQGLQFLIQYYNGEERAKGNILERFSAQQFPDLHSELNLSSLELGDSALYFCASSPHGGPNTEAFFGQGTRLTVV.

The chain carries TRBV13 and TRBJ1-4, with unresolved D. In germline, CDR1 is PRHDT, CDR2 FYEKMQ (reference sequence). The CDR3 is 14 residues long. V was cut by 2 bases and J by 6 bases, with 10 bases left in between. The DNA of the CDR3 is TGTGCCAGCAGCTTAAGAGGAGCGGATGAAAAACTGTTTTTT. Translated, it gives CASSLRGADEKLFF. Variable domain in full (rest from reference TRBV13 and TRBJ1-4): AAGVIQSPRHLIKEKRETATLKCYPIPRHDTVYWYQQGPGQDPQFLISFYEKMQSDKGSIPDRFSAQQFSDYHSELNMSSLELGDSALYFCASSLRGADEKLFFGSGTQLSVL.

This chain uses TRBV9 with TRBJ1-1; the match to TRBD1 covers 8 bases. V gave up 1 base and J gave up 4 bases; unmatched junction bases: 3. The V gene's germline CDR1 is SGDLS and CDR2 YYNGEE. This CDR3 is 14 amino acids long. DNA for the CDR3: TGTGCCAGCAGCGTATCCACAGGGGGCACTGAAGCTTTCTTT. It yields the protein CASSVSTGGTEAFF. Complete variable domain (other parts from reference TRBV9 and TRBJ1-1): DSGVTQTPKHLITATGQRVTLRCSPRSGDLSVYWYQQSLDQGLQFLIQYYNGEERAKGNILERFSAQQFPDLHSELNLSSLELGDSALYFCASSVSTGGTEAFFGQGTRLTVV.

The chain couples TRBV6-6 to TRBJ2-7, with 8 bases lining up with TRBD1. CDR3 length: 14 residues. CDR1 is MNHNY and CDR2 is SVGAGI in the germline V gene (reference sequence). Trimming cost V 2 bases and J 3 bases; bases outside gene matches: 3. Written as DNA, the CDR3 is TGTGCCAGCAGTTACGGCACAGGGGGCTACGAGCAGTACGTC. Its protein product is CASSYGTGGYEQYV.

Written as DNA, the CDR3 is TGTGCCAGCAGCCAGGGTTGGCTTGAAGCTTTCTTT. Translating gives CASSQGWLEAFF. The chain has TRBV3-1 and TRBJ1-1; no clear D gene. V lost 3 bases and J 7 bases, leaving 9 bases between the germline ends. The CDR3 loop spans 12 amino acids. The germline CDR1 and CDR2 sequences are LGHDT and YNNKEL (reference sequence). Full variable domain (missing parts from reference TRBV3-1 and TRBJ1-1): DTAVSQTPKYLVTQMGNDKSIKCEQNLGHDTMYWYKQDSKKFLKIMFSYNNKELIINETVPNRFSPKSPDKAHLNLHINSLELGDSAVYFCASSQGWLEAFFGQGTRLTVV.

This chain joins TRBV4-1 and TRBJ2-7; D unclear. CDR3 length equals 13 residues. V was pared by 5 bases and J by 6 bases, with 14 bases between. CDR1 and CDR2 (germline): MGHRA, YSYEKL. Here the CDR3 DNA reads TGCGCCAGCAGCGATCTTTCAACGGGCGAGCAGTACGTC. This gives the protein CASSDLSTGEQYV.

The chain uses TRBV2 and TRBJ2-5; 10 nucleotides line up with TRBD1. CDR1 and CDR2 from the germline V gene are SNHLY and FYNNEI. Losses at the gene ends were 8 bases for V and 3 bases for J; bases not matched to a gene: 9. This CDR3 contains 15 residues. The CDR3 loop reads CASVHPGTGEETQYF. The CDR3 nucleotides are TGTGCCAGCGTTCACCCCGGGACAGGGGAAGAGACCCAGTACTTC.

The V and J genes are TRBV28 and TRBJ2-1; 8 nucleotides match TRBD2. V lost 3 bases to trimming and J lost 6 bases; unmatched junction nucleotides: 4. There are 14 residues in the CDR3. Per the germline V gene, CDR1 is MDHEN and CDR2 is SYDVKM. The CDR3 sequence: CASSFQRGSNEQFF. CDR3 nucleotides: TGTGCCAGCAGTTTCCAGCGGGGGAGCAATGAGCAGTTCTTC.